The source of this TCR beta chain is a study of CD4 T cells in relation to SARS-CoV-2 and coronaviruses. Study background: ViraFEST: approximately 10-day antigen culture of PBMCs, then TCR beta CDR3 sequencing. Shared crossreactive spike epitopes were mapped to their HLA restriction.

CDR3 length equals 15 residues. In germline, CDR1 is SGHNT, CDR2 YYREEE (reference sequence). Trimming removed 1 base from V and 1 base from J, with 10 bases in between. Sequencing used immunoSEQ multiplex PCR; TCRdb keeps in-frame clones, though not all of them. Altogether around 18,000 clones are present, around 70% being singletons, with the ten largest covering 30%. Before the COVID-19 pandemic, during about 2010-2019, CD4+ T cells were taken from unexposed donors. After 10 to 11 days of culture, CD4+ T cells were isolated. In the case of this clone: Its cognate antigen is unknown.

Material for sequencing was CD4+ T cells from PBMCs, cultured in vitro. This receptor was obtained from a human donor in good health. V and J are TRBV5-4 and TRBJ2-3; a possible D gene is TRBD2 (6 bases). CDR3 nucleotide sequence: TGTGCCAGCAGCTTGCGGGACTCGGGCACAGATACGCAGTATTTT. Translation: CASSLRDSGTDTQYF.